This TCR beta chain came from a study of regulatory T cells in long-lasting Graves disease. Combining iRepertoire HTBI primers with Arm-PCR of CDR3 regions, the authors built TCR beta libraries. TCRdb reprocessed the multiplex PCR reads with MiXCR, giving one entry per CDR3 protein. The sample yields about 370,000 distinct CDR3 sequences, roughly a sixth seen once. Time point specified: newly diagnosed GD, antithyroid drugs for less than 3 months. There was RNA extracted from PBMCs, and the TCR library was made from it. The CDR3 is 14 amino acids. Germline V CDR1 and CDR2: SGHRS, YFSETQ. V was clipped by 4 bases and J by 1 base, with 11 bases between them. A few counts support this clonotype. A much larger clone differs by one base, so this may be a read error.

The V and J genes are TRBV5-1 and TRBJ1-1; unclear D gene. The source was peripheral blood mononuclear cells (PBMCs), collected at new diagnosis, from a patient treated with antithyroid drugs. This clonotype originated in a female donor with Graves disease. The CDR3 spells CASSTQTRNTEAFF. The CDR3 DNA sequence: TGCGCCAGCAGCACACAGACCCGGAACACTGAAGCTTTCTTT.